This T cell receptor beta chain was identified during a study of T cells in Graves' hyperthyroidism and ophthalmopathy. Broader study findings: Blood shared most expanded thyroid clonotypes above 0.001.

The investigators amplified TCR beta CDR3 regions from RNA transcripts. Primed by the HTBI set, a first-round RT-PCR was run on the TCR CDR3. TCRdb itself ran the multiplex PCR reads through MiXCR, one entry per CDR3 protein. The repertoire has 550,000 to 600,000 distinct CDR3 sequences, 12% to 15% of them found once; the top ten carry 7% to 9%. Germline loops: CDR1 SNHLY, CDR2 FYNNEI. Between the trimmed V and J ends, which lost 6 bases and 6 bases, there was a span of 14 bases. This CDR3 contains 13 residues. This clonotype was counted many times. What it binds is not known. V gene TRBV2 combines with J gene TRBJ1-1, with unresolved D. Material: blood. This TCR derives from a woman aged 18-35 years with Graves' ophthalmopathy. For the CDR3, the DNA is TGTGCCAGCAGGAGCGGGGTTGGGTCTGAAGCTTTCTTT. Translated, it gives CASRSGVGSEAFF.